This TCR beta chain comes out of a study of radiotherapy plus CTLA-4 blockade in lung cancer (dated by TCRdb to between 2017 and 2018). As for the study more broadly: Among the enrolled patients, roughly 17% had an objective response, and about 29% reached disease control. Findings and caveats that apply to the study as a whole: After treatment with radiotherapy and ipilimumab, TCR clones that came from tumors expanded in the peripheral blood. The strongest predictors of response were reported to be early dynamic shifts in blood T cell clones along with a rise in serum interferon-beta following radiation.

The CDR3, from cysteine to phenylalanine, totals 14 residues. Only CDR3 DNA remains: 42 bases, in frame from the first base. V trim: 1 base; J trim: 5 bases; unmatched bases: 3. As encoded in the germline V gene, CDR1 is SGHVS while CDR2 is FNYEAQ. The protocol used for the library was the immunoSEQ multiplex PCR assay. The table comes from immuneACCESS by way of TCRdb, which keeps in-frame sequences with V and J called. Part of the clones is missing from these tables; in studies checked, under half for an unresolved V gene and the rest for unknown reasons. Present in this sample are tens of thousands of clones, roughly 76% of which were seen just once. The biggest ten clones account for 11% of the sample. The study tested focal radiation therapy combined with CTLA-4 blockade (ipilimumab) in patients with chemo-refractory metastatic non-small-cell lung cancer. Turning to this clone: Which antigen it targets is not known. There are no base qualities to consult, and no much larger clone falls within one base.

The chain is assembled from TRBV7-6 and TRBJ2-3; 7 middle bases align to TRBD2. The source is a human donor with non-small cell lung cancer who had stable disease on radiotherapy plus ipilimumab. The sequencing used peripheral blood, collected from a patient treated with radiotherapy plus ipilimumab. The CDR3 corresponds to CASSLGAGEDTQYF. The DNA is TGTGCCAGCAGCTTAGGGGCGGGGGAAGATACGCAGTATTTT.